These 24 T cell receptor beta chains originate from one sample sequenced in a study of T cells after yellow fever vaccination. One entry per CDR3 protein results from TCRdb running MiXCR on the 5' RACE reads. The table shows about 340,000 distinct CDR3 sequences, with roughly 9.4% occurring only once. The sample consisted of PBMCs, taken on the day of the first yellow fever vaccination. Every receptor here comes from a man aged 18 to 30 who received the YFV17D yellow fever vaccine.

This clonotype has ten or more counts. The J gene is TRBJ2-7, the V gene TRBV5-6; the D is unclear. The CDR3 has 11 amino acids. Germline CDR1 is SGHDT and CDR2 is YYEEEE. Between the trimmed V and J ends, which lost 3 bases and 0 bases, there was a span of 1 base. The CDR3 coding sequence is TGTGCCAGCAGCTCCTCCTACGAGCAGTACGTC. Protein sequence: CASSSSYEQYV.

The chain employs TRBV5-1 and TRBJ2-2; tentatively, D is TRBD1 or TRBD2 (5 bases each). V lost 0 bases and J 4 bases, leaving 10 bases between the germline ends. Looked up from germline, CDR1 is SGHRS and CDR2 is YFSETQ. This CDR3 has 15 residues. The CDR3 is CASSLGGSFTGELFF. The CDR3 region has the DNA TGCGCCAGCAGCTTGGGGGGGTCGTTCACCGGGGAGCTGTTTTTT.

CDR3 in amino acids: CASSQSGVPSYEQYF. CDR3 bases: TGTGCCAGCAGCCAAAGCGGGGTCCCCTCCTACGAGCAGTACTTC. V is TRBV7-2 and J is TRBJ2-7; 7 positions agree with TRBD2. This CDR3 is 15 amino acids long. CDR1 is SGHTA, CDR2 FQGNSA, per germline. J lost 0 bases, V lost 5 bases, and 7 bases had no gene match. Filled out from reference TRBV7-2 and TRBJ2-7, the complete variable domain reads GAGVSQSPSNKVTEKGKDVELRCDPISGHTALYWYRQSLGQGLEFLIYFQGNSAPDKSGLPSDRFSAERTGGSVSTLTIQRTQQEDSAVYLCASSQSGVPSYEQYFGPGTRLTVT.

The table lists this clonotype with a few counts. The chain links TRBV6-1 to TRBJ2-3, with D unresolved. The CDR3 totals 13 residues. Trimming took off 1 base at V and 7 bases at J, with 9 bases between the two ends. CDR1 and CDR2 from the germline V gene are MNHNS and SASEGT. Here the CDR3 reads CASSEVGANTQYF. The CDR3 nucleotides are TGTGCCAGCAGTGAAGTCGGAGCTAATACGCAGTATTTT.

This clonotype appeared many times. The rearrangement uses TRBV7-9 and TRBJ2-3; TRBD2 matches 8 bases. Trimming took 7 bases from V and 2 from J; bases not matched to a gene: 8. Germline CDR1 is SEHNR and CDR2 is FQNEAQ (reference sequence). The CDR3 has 15 residues. This CDR3 is CASTGGATYTDTQYF. For the CDR3, the DNA is TGTGCCAGCACCGGGGGGGCCACCTACACAGATACGCAGTATTTT.

This clonotype was seen more than once but under ten times. This sequence joins TRBV6-1 and TRBJ2-3; the D is unclear. Trimming stripped 5 bases from V and 2 bases from J, with 8 bases between. The CDR3 runs 13 residues. Germline V gives CDR1 MNHNS, CDR2 SASEGT. Written as DNA, the CDR3 is TGTGCCAGCAGTCCCCTCTTCACAGATACGCAGTATTTT. Protein product: CASSPLFTDTQYF.

The table lists this clonotype with a few counts. This sequence joins TRBV20-1 and TRBJ2-1; D may match TRBD1 or TRBD2 (5 bases each). V was clipped by 6 bases and J by 1 base, with 13 bases between them. This CDR3 spans 14 amino acids. Germline CDR1 DFQATT, CDR2 SNEGSKA (reference sequence). CDR3 DNA: TGCAGTGCCAATCTGGGGGTTTCCTACAATGAGCAGTTCTTC. It translates to CSANLGVSYNEQFF.

This clonotype was observed at least ten times. The rearrangement links TRBV5-1 to TRBJ2-2; the D gene could be TRBD1 or TRBD2 (5 bases each). Germline V gives CDR1 SGHRS, CDR2 YFSETQ. The CDR3 spans 13 residues. V was trimmed by 7 bases and J by 2 bases, leaving 9 bases between them. In nucleotides, the CDR3 is TGCGCCAGCGGGGGTGTAAACACCGGGGAGCTGTTTTTT. Its protein is CASGGVNTGELFF.

CDR3 region: CASRGEGDTQYF. The CDR3 region has the DNA TGTGCCAGCAGAGGGGAGGGGGATACGCAGTATTTT. The gene calls are TRBV7-2 and TRBJ2-3; 7 positions agree with TRBD2. Germline CDR1 reads SGHTA; CDR2 reads FQGNSA. This CDR3 has 12 residues. Trimming took 6 bases from V and 6 from J; bases not matched to a gene: 3.

This clonotype occurred a few times. The V gene is TRBV20-1, the J gene TRBJ2-7; D is undetermined. Germline V gene sequence: CDR1 DFQATT, CDR2 SNEGSKA (reference sequence). V was clipped by 2 bases and J by 4 bases, with 9 bases between them. The CDR3 has 12 residues. CDR3 residues: CSARRLGYEQYV. CDR3 coding DNA: TGCAGTGCTAGACGGCTAGGGTACGAGCAGTACGTC.

The chain is built from TRBV24-1 and TRBJ2-1, with TRBD1 identical over 8 bases. The CDR3 runs to 16 residues. The J segment lost 3 bases and the V segment lost 2 bases, leaving 5 bases of the junction unmatched. The germline V gene has CDR1 KGHDR and CDR2 SFDVKD. The CDR3 bases are TGTGCCACCAGTGATTCTAGGACAGGGAGCTACAATGAGCAGTTCTTC. It specifies CATSDSRTGSYNEQFF.

A few counts support this clonotype. The chain combines TRBV18 with TRBJ2-7; no firm D call. Germline V gene sequence: CDR1 KGHSH, CDR2 LQKENI. With 2 bases removed from V and 1 base from J, the gap between germline ends came to 12 bases. This CDR3 contains 15 residues. CDR3 protein: CASSPESTLSYEQYF. CDR3 DNA: TGTGCCAGCTCACCAGAGTCCACGCTATCCTACGAGCAGTACTTC.

This chain joins TRBV12-3 or TRBV12-4 and TRBJ1-2; TRBD1 aligns across 9 bases. J lost 7 bases, V lost 6 bases, and 6 bases had no gene match. The CDR3 covers 13 residues. In DNA form, the CDR3 reads TGTGCCAGCAGACCGGACAGGGGTTTTGGCTACACCTTC. Its protein is CASRPDRGFGYTF.

There are many counts of this clonotype. The rearrangement joins TRBV9 to TRBJ1-3; D ambiguous. V was trimmed by 0 bases and J by 0 bases, leaving 13 bases between them. In germline, CDR1 is SGDLS, CDR2 YYNGEE. This CDR3 contains 17 residues. Here the CDR3 reads CASSVEVTASSGNTIYF. For the CDR3, the DNA is TGTGCCAGCAGCGTAGAGGTCACAGCGAGCTCTGGAAACACCATATATTTT.

This clonotype was found a few times. The rearrangement links TRBV5-1 to TRBJ1-1; TRBD1 matches at 9 bases. V lost 4 bases and J lost 2; bases outside the gene matches: 9. The CDR3 length is 16 residues. Germline V gene lookup returns CDR1 SGHRS and CDR2 YFSETQ. Here the CDR3 reads CASSPGQGSVNTEAFF. Here the CDR3 DNA reads TGCGCCAGCAGCCCAGGACAGGGGAGTGTTAACACTGAAGCTTTCTTT.

In this sample, this clonotype turned up many times. The chain couples TRBV5-1 to TRBJ2-3; TRBD2 is a possible D gene (5 bases). With 2 bases removed from V and 4 bases from J, the gap between germline ends came to 11 bases. The CDR3 has 14 residues. Germline V gene sequence: CDR1 SGHRS, CDR2 YFSETQ. The CDR3 nucleotides read TGCGCCAGCAGCTTAGGAGGTGTCGCAGATACGCAGTATTTT. Protein: CASSLGGVADTQYF.

This chain joins TRBV20-1 and TRBJ2-7, with D possibly TRBD1 on 6 matching bases. Trimming cost V 3 bases and J 4 bases, with 13 bases left between them. CDR3 length equals 13 residues. From germline, CDR1 is DFQATT and CDR2 SNEGSKA (reference sequence). The CDR3 nucleotides read TGCAGTGCTAGGGCGCAGGGGAAGTACGAGCAGTACTTC. It is translated as CSARAQGKYEQYF.

This clonotype was seen more than once but under ten times. V gene TRBV12-3 or TRBV12-4 combines with J gene TRBJ2-3; 10 bases line up with TRBD2. J lost 5 bases, V lost 7 bases, and 9 bases had no gene match. The CDR3 sequence is 15 residues long. The CDR3 DNA follows: TGTGCCAGCATCCTAGCGGGGGTTCTGGAAGATACGCAGTATTTT. This sequence encodes CASILAGVLEDTQYF.

This clonotype was seen only a few times. The chain employs TRBV7-6 and TRBJ1-2, with TRBD1 matching 12 bases. V shed 3 bases, J shed 4 bases, and the junction held 6 bases outside the gene matches. CDR1 and CDR2 from the germline V gene are SGHVS and FNYEAQ. The CDR3 sequence is 16 residues long. The CDR3 reads CASSFHRDRGLYGYTF. CDR3 DNA sequence: TGTGCCAGCAGCTTCCACCGGGACAGGGGGCTCTATGGCTACACCTTC.

This clonotype was detected ten times or more. The chain uses TRBV7-2 and TRBJ2-4; 8 bases fit TRBD2. Germline-derived CDR1 and CDR2 are SGHTA and FQGNSA. Trimming cost V 0 bases and J 0 bases; bases outside gene matches: 10. CDR3 length: 19 residues. CDR3 bases: TGTGCCAGCAGCTTAGCCTTGGCGCGGGGGGTACTAGCCAAAAACATTCAGTACTTC. Translated: CASSLALARGVLAKNIQYF.

This clonotype was detected ten times or more. The chain is built from TRBV20-1 and TRBJ2-7, with TRBD1 identical over 8 bases. In germline, CDR1 is DFQATT, CDR2 SNEGSKA (reference sequence). The CDR3 totals 12 residues. The V gene end was trimmed by 5 bases and the J gene end by 7 bases; junction bases not matched to a gene: 7. The CDR3 loop is CSARQGAGEQYV. DNA for the CDR3: TGCAGTGCTCGCCAGGGGGCCGGAGAGCAGTACGTC.

There are many counts of this clonotype. The chain couples TRBV5-6 to TRBJ2-1, with 10 positions matching TRBD2. This CDR3 is 17 amino acids long. Germline V gene lookup returns CDR1 SGHDT and CDR2 YYEEEE. The junction had 12 bases not matched to a gene; V was cut back by 7 bases and J by 2 bases. Here the CDR3 reads CASGRSQRGGTYNEQFF. The CDR3 DNA follows: TGTGCCAGCGGAAGATCCCAGCGGGGGGGCACCTACAATGAGCAGTTCTTC.

This clonotype was found many times. The J gene is TRBJ2-3, the V gene TRBV7-9; 8 nucleotides line up with TRBD2. Germline lookup yields CDR1 SEHNR and CDR2 FQNEAQ (reference sequence). V dropped 4 bases and J dropped 1; count of bases not matched to a gene: 1. The CDR3 contains 14 residues. The CDR3 protein is CASSSRGGTDTQYF. The CDR3, as DNA: TGTGCCAGCAGCTCGCGGGGGGGCACAGATACGCAGTATTTT.

The J gene is TRBJ2-6, the V gene TRBV29-1; D ambiguous. The V gene's germline CDR1 is SQVTM and CDR2 ANQGSEA. Trimming took 4 bases from V and 2 from J, leaving 6 bases between them. The CDR3 totals 13 residues. CDR3 sequence (DNA): TGCAGCGTTGTCACCGCTGGGGCCAACGTCCTGACTTTC. Translation gives CSVVTAGANVLTF.